This TCR beta chain is drawn from a study of blood T cell repertoires in COVID-19. At the level of the study: COVID-19 samples collected from the United States, Italy and Spain covered acute and convalescent phases. T cells, B-cell-depleted T cells, or PBMCs provided the cDNA or gDNA that served as material.

Per the original data handling: Scientists estimated how many nucleated cells there were by amplifying reference gene primers. Repertoires were generated with immunoSEQ multiplex PCR, while TCRdb's copy carries only in-frame clones and drops some. V, J and clone size are taken as reported in that table, and D and trimming were inferred from the DNA itself. The table lists approximately 85,000 clones, 86% of them singletons. The sequencing input was peripheral blood. This TCR derives from a man over 45 with active or convalescent COVID-19.

The CDR3: CAIGMTGGYTF. The DNA of the CDR3 is TGTGCCATCGGGATGACAGGCGGCTACACCTTC. The rearrangement links TRBV10-3 to TRBJ1-2, with D possibly being TRBD1 (6 bases). The V gene's germline CDR1 is ENHRY and CDR2 SYGVKD. There are 11 residues in the CDR3. The germline V and J ends were trimmed by 8 bases and 8 bases, with 12 bases remaining between them.